This paragraph covers one TCR beta chain sequence. A single count supports this clone. Its antigen specificity is not known. No base qualities exist here, and no much larger clone lies one base off it. The CDR3 regions of human TCRbeta chains were analyzed by immunosequencing. On the authors' methods: TCRs in the repertoires were compared against a reference library of SARS-CoV-2-specific TCRs that had been generated with the MIRA antigen-specificity platform. Breadth was defined as the fraction of unique TCRs that were SARS-CoV-2-associated, and depth was defined as the fraction of total T cells that were SARS-CoV-2-associated. Using the MIRA data, every spike-specific TCR was mapped to the spike region that the TCR reacted to and assigned to either a CD4 or a CD8 class. Log10-transformed breadth and depth values were compared by one-way ANOVA with Sidak's multiple comparisons tests. TCRdb took over this immuneACCESS table, retaining in-frame rearrangements with V and J assigned. Such tables are incomplete; in checked studies, under half of the missing clones stem from an unresolved V gene, and the remainder is unexplained. V and J calls and clone size come straight from that table; D and trimming were deduced from the DNA. The sample contains some 150,000 clones, 90% to 95% of them found a single time. Clones ranked in the top ten supply 1.6% of the sample.

This sample is drawn from a study of T cell responses to AZD1222 COVID-19 vaccine (dated by TCRdb to about 2021). Broadly, across the study: AZD1222 recipients with second doses at about 4 weeks or about 12 weeks were pooled, because spike-specific TCR depth and breadth did not differ between schedules. TCR sequencing covered some 240 trial participants: 207 given two doses of AZD1222 and some 25 given two doses of MenACWY control vaccine. Trial participants were enrolled by age into 18-55, 56-69 and 70-plus year subgroups, with about 150, 28 and 57 TCR-sequenced participants respectively.

This specimen's time point label, per the study, means: baseline before first vaccination. The vaccinee samples were drawn from two UK trials, COV001 and COV002, one of which was a single-blind randomized controlled phase 2/3 trial testing AZD1222 (ChAdOx1 nCoV-19) in healthy adults. For TCRbeta chain sequencing, PBMC samples from trial participants were taken at day 0 and at day 28 after the second dose. Results the study describes overall, beyond this receptor: A significant rise in spike-specific TCR breadth and depth was observed after two AZD1222 doses relative to day 0 and relative to MenACWY recipients. Participants were mostly white British and included more females than males, and it was suggested by the authors that clonal diversity may have been underestimated. Because no samples from the day 14 peak response were available, repertoires could be characterized only after the peak T cell response. The 56-69-year group was small, and its depth increase did not reach significance, likely because of low power. The whole spike protein was spanned by vaccine-associated CD4 TCRs, and dominant responses were seen in regions 160-218 and 743-854. Conclusions about previously exposed vaccinees are limited because only 6 or 7 AZD1222 recipients were SARS-CoV-2 seropositive at baseline. Epitopes outside the regions mutated in the B.1.351 and B.1.1.7 variants were reportedly recognized by nearly half of the unique spike-specific TCRs.

The V and J ends are trimmed by 4 bases and 5 bases, leaving 14 bases between them. The CDR3 runs 14 residues from the cysteine to the phenylalanine. CDR3 DNA is the only sequence kept; it has 42 bases, read in frame from the first base. CDR1 and CDR2 are read off the germline V gene as MDHEN and SYDVKM. In this chain, TRBV28 is recombined with TRBJ1-1, with the D segment identity uncertain. The clonotype originates from an adult in good health. Source: peripheral blood, taken on day 0 of AZD1222 vaccination. The DNA sequence reads TGTGCCAGCAGTTCCCTATTAGGTCCTACTGAAGCTTTCTTT. It translates as CASSSLLGPTEAFF.